This record covers a single T cell receptor beta chain. What it binds is not known. Positive CCR7 selection of CD45RO-negative cells yielded the naive CD8 cells, and terminally differentiated effector memory CD45RA+ cells were excluded. Germline V CDR1 and CDR2: SGHVS, FQNEAQ. Trimming pared 7 bases from V and 4 bases from J, leaving 13 bases between. CDR3 length: 13 residues. This record comes from a study of shared clonotypes between healthy human individuals. Only in-frame clones appear in the TCRdb table, and some are missing; sequencing was by immunoSEQ multiplex PCR. Counted here are fewer than 700,000 clones, approximately 95% occurring once; the ten biggest clones make up approximately 0.11%. General study results and limits: Naive CD4 clonotype sharing across four donors was approximately 5%. Compared with clonotypes that all four donors shared, non-shared clonotypes had lower generation probabilities.

This TCR derives from a woman aged 25 to 39 in good health. The chain uses TRBV7-8 and TRBJ1-1, with D possibly TRBD1 on 5 matching bases. Input material: naive CD8+ T cells sorted from blood. The CDR3 sequence is CASTVGGGTEAFF. CDR3 sequence (DNA): TGTGCCAGCACTGTGGGGGGGGGCACTGAAGCTTTCTTT.